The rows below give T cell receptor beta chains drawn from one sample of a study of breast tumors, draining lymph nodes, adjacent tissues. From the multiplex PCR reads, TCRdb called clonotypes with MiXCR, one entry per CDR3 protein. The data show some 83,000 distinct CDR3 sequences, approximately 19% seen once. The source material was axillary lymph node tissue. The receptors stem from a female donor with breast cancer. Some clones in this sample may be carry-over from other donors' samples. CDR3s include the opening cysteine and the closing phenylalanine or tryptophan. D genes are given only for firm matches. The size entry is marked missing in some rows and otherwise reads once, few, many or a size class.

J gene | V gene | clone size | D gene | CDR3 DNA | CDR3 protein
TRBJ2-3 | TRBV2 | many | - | TGTGCCAGCACTGGACAGATAGTAACAGATACGCAGTATTTT | CASTGQIVTDTQYF
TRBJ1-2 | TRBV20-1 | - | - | TGCAGTGCTTCAGGGAGCTGTGGCTACACCTTC | CSASGSCGYTF
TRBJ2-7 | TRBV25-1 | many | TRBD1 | TGTGCCAGCAGTGGGACAGGGTTCCACGAGCAGTACTTC | CASSGTGFHEQYF
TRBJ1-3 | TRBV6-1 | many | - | TGTGCCAGCAGTGAAGGGGGTTACACCATATATTTT | CASSEGGYTIYF
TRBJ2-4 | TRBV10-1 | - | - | TGCGCCAGCAGTGAGTCGATAGTGGTCCCCGTGGGCATTCAGTACTTC | CASSESIVVPVGIQYF
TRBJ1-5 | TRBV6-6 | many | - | TGTGCCAGCAGTGGGGCGGGGTTGCGTCAGCCCCAGCATTTT | CASSGAGLRQPQHF
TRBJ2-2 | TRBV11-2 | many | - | TGTGCCAGCAGCCAACGACAGGGAGGTTGGACCGGGGAGCTGTTTTTT | CASSQRQGGWTGELFF
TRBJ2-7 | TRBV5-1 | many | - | TGCGCCAGCAGCCGATACTCCGGGACCCAGAGCTCCTACGAGCAGTACTTC | CASSRYSGTQSSYEQYF
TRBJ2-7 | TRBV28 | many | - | TGTGCCAGCAGAAGGGACACCTCCTACGAGCAGTACTTC | CASRRDTSYEQYF
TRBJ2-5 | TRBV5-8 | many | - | TGTGCCAGCAGCGCAAACCAAGAGACCCAGTACTTC | CASSANQETQYF
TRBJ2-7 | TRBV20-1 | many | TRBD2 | TGCAGTCTCGCTGGACTAGCGGGGCCCTACGAGCAGTACTTC | CSLAGLAGPYEQYF
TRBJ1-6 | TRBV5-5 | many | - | TGTGCCAGCAGCTTGTCTATCGCGGGGTTGAGGTCACCCCTCCACTTT | CASSLSIAGLRSPLHF
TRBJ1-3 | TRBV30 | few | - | TGTGCCTGGAATGGGGTTAATGGAAACACCATATATTTT | CAWNGVNGNTIYF
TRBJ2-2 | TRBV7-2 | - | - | TGTGCCAGCAGCTTAGACGTCGGGGAGCTGTTTTTT | CASSLDVGELFF
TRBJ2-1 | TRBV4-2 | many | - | TGTGCCAGCAGCCAAGAGGGATTCTCACAGTTCTTC | CASSQEGFSQFF
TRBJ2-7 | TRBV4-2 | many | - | TGTGCCAGCAGCCAAGTAGCGTCAGGCCTTTTCGAGCAGTACTTC | CASSQVASGLFEQYF
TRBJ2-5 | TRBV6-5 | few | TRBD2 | TGTGCCAGCAGTTTGAGGGGACTAGCTCTAGAGACCCAGTACTTC | CASSLRGLALETQYF
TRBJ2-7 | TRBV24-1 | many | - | TGTGCCACCAGTGATTCGGGGGTCGAGCAGTACTTC | CATSDSGVEQYF
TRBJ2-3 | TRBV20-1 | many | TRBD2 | TGCAGTGCTAGCGGGAGGTTAAGAGATACGCAGTATTTT | CSASGRLRDTQYF
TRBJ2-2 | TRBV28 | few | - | TGTGCCAGCAGTTTCGGGGGGCACACCGGGGAGCTGTTTTTT | CASSFGGHTGELFF
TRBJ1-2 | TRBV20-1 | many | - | TGCAGTGCTAGAGACGAATTAGGACACCTCTTTTATGGCTACACCTTC | CSARDELGHLFYGYTF
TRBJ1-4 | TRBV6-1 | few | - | TGTGCCAGCAGGCTGGGGCGTGGGGGATCTAATGAAAAACTGTTTTTT | CASRLGRGGSNEKLFF
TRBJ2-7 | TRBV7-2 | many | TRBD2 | TGTGCCAGCAGCCCTAGCGGGTCCTACGAGCAGTACTTC | CASSPSGSYEQYF
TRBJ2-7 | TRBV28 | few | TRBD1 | TGTGCCAGCAGTTTACCCACAGGACAGGGAGGCTACGAGCAGTACTTC | CASSLPTGQGGYEQYF
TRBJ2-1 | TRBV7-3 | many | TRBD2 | TGTGCCAGCAGCTTAACGTCCGGACTAGCGGGAGAGGGCAATGAGCAGTTCTTC | CASSLTSGLAGEGNEQFF
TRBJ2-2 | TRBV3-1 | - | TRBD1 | TGTGCCAGCAGCCATGTTGTAGGGGACAGGGGAGTCGGGGAGCTGTTTTTT | CASSHVVGDRGVGELFF
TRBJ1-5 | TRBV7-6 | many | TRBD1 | TGTGCCAGCAGCTTAGAGGCAGGGGGCGATCAGCCCCAGCATTTT | CASSLEAGGDQPQHF
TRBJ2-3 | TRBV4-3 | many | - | TGCGCCAGCAGCCAAGGGGTGCGGTCCACAGATACGCAGTATTTT | CASSQGVRSTDTQYF
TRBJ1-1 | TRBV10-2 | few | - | TGCGCCAGCAGGGACAGTTCCATGAACACTGAAGCTTTCTTT | CASRDSSMNTEAFF
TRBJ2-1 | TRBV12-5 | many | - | TGTGCTAGTGGCCTCGACAGAAGCTCCTACAATGAGCAGTTCTTC | CASGLDRSSYNEQFF
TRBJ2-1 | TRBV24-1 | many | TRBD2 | TGTGCCACCAGTGATCCCGGGACTAGCGGGAGGGCCACTCAACAGTTCTTC | CATSDPGTSGRATQQFF
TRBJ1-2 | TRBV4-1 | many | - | TGCGCCAGCAGCCATTTCACAGGGTCTCGGTTTCCCTATGGCTACACCTTC | CASSHFTGSRFPYGYTF
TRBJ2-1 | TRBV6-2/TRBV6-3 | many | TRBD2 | TGTGCCACCACCCCGGACTCGGGAGGATCCTACAATGAGCAGTTCTTC | CATTPDSGGSYNEQFF
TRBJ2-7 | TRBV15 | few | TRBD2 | TGTGCCACCAGCAGTGAGGGCGGGAGGAGCGGCGAGCAGTACTTC | CATSSEGGRSGEQYF
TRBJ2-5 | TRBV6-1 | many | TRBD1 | TGTGCCAGCAGTGAATGGACAGGGGTTCAAGAGACCCAGTACTTC | CASSEWTGVQETQYF
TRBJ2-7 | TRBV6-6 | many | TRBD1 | TGTGCCAGCAGAGGACAGGGGCAGAGCTACGAGCAGTACTTC | CASRGQGQSYEQYF
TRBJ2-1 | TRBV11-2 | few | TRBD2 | TGTGCCAGCAGCTTAGCTAGCGGGAGATACAATGAGCAGTTCTTC | CASSLASGRYNEQFF
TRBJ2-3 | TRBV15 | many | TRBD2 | TGTGCCACCAGCAGAGTAAGAGCAGCGGGACTAGCGGGCGAAGATACGCAGTATTTT | CATSRVRAAGLAGEDTQYF
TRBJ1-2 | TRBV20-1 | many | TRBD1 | TGCAGGACCGAGGGGGCGGGTAACTATGGCTACACCTTC | CRTEGAGNYGYTF
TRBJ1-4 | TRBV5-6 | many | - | TGTGCCAGCAGCTTACCCCCGGGGGCCGATGAAAAACTGTTTTTT | CASSLPPGADEKLFF
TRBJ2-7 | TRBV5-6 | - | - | TGTGCCAGCAGCTTGGGGGGACGGGCCTACGAGCAGTACTTC | CASSLGGRAYEQYF
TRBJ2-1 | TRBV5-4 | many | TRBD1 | TGTGCCAGCAGCAAGGACAGGGGGAATGAGCAGTTCTTC | CASSKDRGNEQFF
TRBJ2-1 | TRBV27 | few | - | TGTGCCAGCAACCTCGACCCTGTGGCCACCTACAATGAGCAGTTCTTC | CASNLDPVATYNEQFF
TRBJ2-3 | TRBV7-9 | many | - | TGTGCCAGCAGCTTAGGGGATAGCACAGATACGCAGTATTTT | CASSLGDSTDTQYF
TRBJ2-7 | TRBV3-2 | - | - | TGTGCCAGCAGCTCAGGCGCTTCCTACGAGCAGTACTTC | CASSSGASYEQYF
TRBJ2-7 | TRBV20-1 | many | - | TGCAGTGCTAGGGCCAGGGGTGTGGGCGAGCAGTACTTC | CSARARGVGEQYF
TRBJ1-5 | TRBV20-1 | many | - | TGCAGTGCTAGAGAAGGAGGGGCGGGCAATCAGCCCCAGCATTTT | CSAREGGAGNQPQHF
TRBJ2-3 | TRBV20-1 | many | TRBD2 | TGCAGTGCCACACTAGCGGGAGCTACAGATACGCAGTATTTT | CSATLAGATDTQYF
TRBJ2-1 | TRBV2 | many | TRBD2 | TGTGCCAGCAGTGAATTGGCCCTAGCGGGAGTCAAAGAGCAGTTCTTC | CASSELALAGVKEQFF
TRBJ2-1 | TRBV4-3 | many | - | TGCGCCAGCAGCCAAGGCGCAGGGGCTAGCGTTTATAGTGATGAGCAGTTCTTC | CASSQGAGASVYSDEQFF
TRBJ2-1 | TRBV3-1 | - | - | TGTGCCAGCAGCCGAAGACTGCACAATGAGCAGTTCTTC | CASSRRLHNEQFF
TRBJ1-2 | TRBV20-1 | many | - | TGCAGTGCTCCCATGGGAAGAGCTTTTAACTATGGCTACACCTTC | CSAPMGRAFNYGYTF
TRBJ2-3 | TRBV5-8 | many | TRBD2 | TGTGCCAGCAGCGGCGGACTAGCGGGAAAGGATACGCAGTATTTT | CASSGGLAGKDTQYF